These 29 T cell receptor beta chains were all obtained from the same sample, sequenced in a study of blood T cell repertoires in COVID-19. The table came from immunoSEQ multiplex PCR; TCRdb's copy has only in-frame clones and leaves some out. The profile covers roughly 200,000 clones, with roughly 77% appearing a single time and approximately 5.9% taken by the ten largest. Sequencing used peripheral blood. The source is a woman aged 40 to 50 with COVID-19, enrolled during active disease.

The V and J genes are TRBV6-5 and TRBJ2-2; possibly TRBD2 for D (5 bases). The V end lost 6 bases, the J end lost 5 bases, and 13 bases lay between the germline ends. CDR3 size: 14 residues. Germline-derived CDR1 and CDR2 are MNHEY and SVGAGI. CDR3 residues: CASRTGIRTGELFF. The CDR3, as DNA: TGTGCCAGCAGAACGGGAATTAGGACCGGGGAGCTGTTTTTT.

The rearrangement joins TRBV19 to TRBJ2-3; no clear D. Germline V gives CDR1 LNHDA, CDR2 SQIVND (reference sequence). Trimming pared 4 bases from V and 0 bases from J, leaving 14 bases between. The CDR3 totals 16 residues. DNA for the CDR3: TGTGCCAGTAGTACCGCGGTTAGCCTTAGCACAGATACGCAGTATTTT. This gives the protein CASSTAVSLSTDTQYF.

This clone was recorded once. Other DNA sequences within the sample encode an identical CDR3. V gene TRBV7-9 combines with J gene TRBJ1-1; maybe TRBD1 (6 bases). Germline CDR1 is SEHNR and CDR2 is FQNEAQ (reference sequence). The CDR3 loop spans 14 amino acids. The V gene lost 0 bases and the J gene lost 1 base, with 6 bases spanning the gap. In DNA, the CDR3 is TGTGCCAGCAGCTTAGCAGGGGGGAACACTGAAGCTTTCTTT. This translates into CASSLAGGNTEAFF.

V and J are TRBV20-1 and TRBJ1-2; no clear D gene. Germline V gene sequence: CDR1 DFQATT, CDR2 SNEGSKA (reference sequence). This CDR3 is built from 14 residues. V shed 3 bases and J shed 2 bases, with 13 bases lying between them. DNA of the CDR3: TGCAGTGCTAGTACGGGGAGAAAAAACTATGGCTACACCTTC. Translated, it gives CSASTGRKNYGYTF.

The rearrangement joins TRBV3-1 (or the pseudogene TRBV3-2) to TRBJ2-5; TRBD2 agrees at 8 bases. The CDR3 runs to 13 residues. The germline CDR1 and CDR2 sequences are LGHDT and YNNKEL (reference sequence). The trim removed 8 bases at V and 4 bases at J, leaving 6 bases unmatched. The CDR3 DNA reads as TGTGCCAGCCAGCTGGCGGGGGGAGAGACCCAGTACTTC. Translation gives CASQLAGGETQYF.

In DNA, the CDR3 is TGTGCCAGCTCACCACCGACTAGCGGATTCACAGATACGCAGTATTTT. This encodes CASSPPTSGFTDTQYF. This rearrangement joins TRBV18 to TRBJ2-3, with 9 bases fitting TRBD2. Germline CDR1 is KGHSH and CDR2 is LQKENI. V lost 0 bases to trimming and J lost 2 bases; unmatched junction nucleotides: 3. The CDR3 consists of 16 residues.

This clone has just a few counts. The rearrangement uses TRBV10-3 and TRBJ1-2; TRBD1 agrees at 9 bases. Germline V CDR1 and CDR2: ENHRY, SYGVKD. The CDR3 length is 15 residues. The trim removed 2 bases at V and 4 bases at J, leaving 5 bases unmatched. The CDR3 region is CAISEDRGSGYGYTF. The CDR3 DNA sequence: TGTGCCATCAGTGAGGACAGGGGGTCGGGCTATGGCTACACCTTC.

In this sample, this clone turned up a few times. The chain links TRBV5-1 to TRBJ1-2, with 9 bases matching TRBD1. The CDR3 is 15 residues long. Germline trimming cut 5 bases from V and 0 bases from J; bases unmatched to any gene: 5. Germline CDR1 SGHRS, CDR2 YFSETQ. Here the CDR3 reads CASRQGAVANYGYTF. The DNA for the CDR3 is TGCGCCAGCAGACAGGGGGCAGTAGCTAACTATGGCTACACCTTC.

CDR3 DNA sequence: TGTGCCAGCAGCCTGTTGCGGGAGGGCCGGTACGAGCAGTACTTC. This sequence encodes CASSLLREGRYEQYF. This chain links TRBV7-9 with TRBJ2-7, with 9 nucleotides matching TRBD2. The CDR3 is made up of 15 amino acids. With V trimmed by 5 bases and J by 4 bases, 9 bases remained unmatched. Germline CDR1 reads SEHNR; CDR2 reads FQNEAQ (reference sequence).

This clone has just one count. The rearrangement uses TRBV5-1 and TRBJ2-5; D is uncertain. V shed 0 bases and J shed 2 bases, with 8 bases lying between them. The length of the CDR3 is 14 residues. The germline gives CDR1 SGHRS, CDR2 YFSETQ. The CDR3 region has the DNA TGCGCCAGCAGCTTGGGACAATCGCAAGAGACCCAGTACTTC. Encoded protein: CASSLGQSQETQYF.

J is TRBJ2-7 and V is TRBV7-2; D is undetermined. Trimming removed 0 bases at V and 1 base at J, with 22 bases between. This CDR3 contains 19 residues. Per the germline V gene, CDR1 is SGHTA and CDR2 is FQGNSA. The CDR3 is CASSLAVGLRTKISYEQYF. The CDR3 nucleotides are TGTGCCAGCAGCTTAGCAGTTGGTCTCCGTACTAAAATATCCTACGAGCAGTACTTC.

The rearrangement links TRBV5-1 to TRBJ2-3, with TRBD2 as a possible D gene (7 bases). V gave up 4 bases and J gave up 3 bases, with 18 bases separating them. The CDR3 has 16 amino acids. The germline gives CDR1 SGHRS, CDR2 YFSETQ. Here the CDR3 reads CASSDRGGELTDTQYF. The CDR3 coding sequence is TGCGCCAGCAGCGACCGAGGGGGGGAGTTGACAGATACGCAGTATTTT.

This clone came up a few times. The chain uses TRBV2 and TRBJ1-1, with D uncertain. V was pared by 8 bases and J by 3 bases, with 13 bases between. CDR3 size: 13 residues. Germline lookup yields CDR1 SNHLY and CDR2 FYNNEI. DNA for the CDR3: TGTGCCAGCCGGCCGAACGGGTACACTGAAGCTTTCTTT. Protein: CASRPNGYTEAFF.

This clone was detected only a few times. V gene TRBV9 combines with J gene TRBJ2-7; 8 nucleotides line up with TRBD1. With V trimmed by 0 bases and J by 1 base, 6 bases remained unmatched. Germline V gene sequence: CDR1 SGDLS, CDR2 YYNGEE. This CDR3 comprises 16 residues. CDR3 region: CASSVDTGGSSYEQYF. CDR3 DNA sequence: TGTGCCAGCAGCGTAGATACAGGGGGATCTTCCTACGAGCAGTACTTC.

The chain combines TRBV5-6 with TRBJ2-3; 7 bases fit TRBD1. V lost 0 bases and J lost 13; bases outside the gene matches: 2. From germline, CDR1 is SGHDT and CDR2 YYEEEE. CDR3 length equals 11 residues. In nucleotides, the CDR3 is TGTGCCAGCAGCTTGGGACAGGGAAAGTATTTT. Residues: CASSLGQGKYF.

This chain joins TRBV12-1 and TRBJ2-1; the table's D call of TRBD2 was not tested on the DNA. TRBV12-1 corresponds to a pseudogene. The CDR3 has 17 amino acids. DNA of the CDR3: TGTGCCAGCAGCTTTGTCCCTAGCGGGAGCCCTTACAATGAGCAGTTCTTC. Encoded protein: CASSFVPSGSPYNEQFF.

J is TRBJ2-1 and V is TRBV2, with a weak D call TRBD2 (5 bases). CDR1 is SNHLY and CDR2 is FYNNEI in the germline V gene. The CDR3 extends over 15 amino acids. Trimming cost V 6 bases and J 0 bases, with 12 bases left between them. The CDR3 DNA reads as TGTGCCAGCAGCCAAACTAGGAGCTCCTACAATGAGCAGTTCTTC. Translation gives CASSQTRSSYNEQFF.

J is TRBJ1-4 and V is TRBV5-6; 9 nucleotides agree with TRBD1. V shed 0 bases, J shed 7 bases, and the junction held 4 bases outside the gene matches. Germline V gene sequence: CDR1 SGHDT, CDR2 YYEEEE. This CDR3 comprises 15 residues. The CDR3 loop is CASSLAGQGPEKLFF. The CDR3 coding sequence is TGTGCCAGCAGCTTGGCTGGACAGGGGCCTGAAAAACTGTTTTTT.

This rearrangement joins TRBV19 to TRBJ2-3; 10 bases map to TRBD2. The CDR3 sequence is 16 residues long. The J segment lost 6 bases and the V segment lost 6 bases, leaving 12 bases of the junction unmatched. Germline V gives CDR1 LNHDA, CDR2 SQIVND (reference sequence). For the CDR3, the DNA is TGTGCCAGTAGCCCCTCCGCGACTAGCGGGTTGGATACGCAGTATTTT. Amino acids: CASSPSATSGLDTQYF. The variable domain in full, with the rest retrieved from reference TRBV19 and TRBJ2-3, is DGGITQSPKYLFRKEGQNVTLSCEQNLNHDAMYWYRQDPGQGLRLIYYSQIVNDFQKGDIAEGYSVSREKKESFPLTVTSAQKNPTAFYLCASSPSATSGLDTQYFGPGTRLTVL.

This chain connects TRBV25-1 to TRBJ2-1; 9 bases map to TRBD1. The V gene end was trimmed by 3 bases and the J gene end by 8 bases; junction bases not matched to a gene: 17. The CDR3 runs to 18 residues. Germline V lookup: CDR1 MGHDK, CDR2 SYGVNS. CDR3 bases: TGTGCCAGCAGTGACAAAAACCGACGGGACAGGGTAGCTGATGAGCAGTTCTTC. It specifies CASSDKNRRDRVADEQFF.

The rearrangement joins TRBV11-2 to TRBJ1-1; the D is unclear. The V end lost 0 bases, the J end lost 1 base, and 6 bases lay between the germline ends. In germline, CDR1 is SGHAT, CDR2 FQNNGV. The CDR3 is made up of 14 amino acids. Here the CDR3 reads CASSLDIANTEAFF. DNA for the CDR3: TGTGCCAGCAGCTTAGATATAGCGAACACTGAAGCTTTCTTT.

The CDR3 region has the DNA TGTGCCAGCTCACCAGTCGGTGAGGGCTCTGGGGCCAACGTCCTGACTTTC. Protein product: CASSPVGEGSGANVLTF. The gene calls are TRBV18 and TRBJ2-6; a weak D match, TRBD2 (5 bases). V lost 2 bases and J 0 bases, leaving 11 bases between the germline ends. This CDR3 is built from 17 residues. CDR1 is KGHSH, CDR2 LQKENI, per germline.

This clone was observed a few times. The chain recombines TRBV3-1 (or the pseudogene TRBV3-2) with TRBJ1-1; 9 nucleotides line up with TRBD1. The V and J ends lost 1 base and 1 base, in that order; junction bases with no gene match: 19. Germline lookup yields CDR1 LGHDT and CDR2 YNNKEL (reference sequence). This CDR3 spans 21 amino acids. The CDR3 here is CASSQASGQGPVVRANTEAFF. In DNA form, the CDR3 reads TGTGCCAGCAGCCAAGCATCGGGACAGGGACCAGTCGTGCGAGCGAACACTGAAGCTTTCTTT.

A single count supports this clone. The V call is TRBV19, the J call TRBJ1-6; TRBD1 aligns across 7 bases. Trimming took 3 bases from V and 10 from J; bases not matched to a gene: 9. The germline CDR1 and CDR2 sequences are LNHDA and SQIVND (reference sequence). This CDR3 has 15 residues. This CDR3 is CASSILDRARSPLHF. The CDR3 region has the DNA TGTGCCAGTAGTATCCTCGACAGGGCGAGGTCACCCCTCCACTTT.

This chain links TRBV6-4 with TRBJ2-1; 10 positions match TRBD2. Germline V CDR1 and CDR2: MRHNA, SNTAGT. The length of the CDR3 is 16 residues. V shed 2 bases, J shed 8 bases, and the junction held 9 bases outside the gene matches. In nucleotides, the CDR3 is TGTGCCAGCAGTGACATGAGCGGGAGGGCCAGCGATGAGCAGTTCTTC. Its protein product is CASSDMSGRASDEQFF.

The rearrangement uses TRBV9 and TRBJ2-7, with 14 bases aligning to TRBD2. Unmatched junction bases numbered 5, after V lost 0 bases and J lost 0 bases. Germline assignment: CDR1 SGDLS and CDR2 YYNGEE. This CDR3 region has 18 residues. In DNA form, the CDR3 reads TGTGCCAGCAGCGTAGGGACTAGCGGGGGGCATAGCTCCTACGAGCAGTACTTC. Amino acids: CASSVGTSGGHSSYEQYF.

In its sample, this clone was seen once. This chain joins TRBV2 and TRBJ2-7; 11 bases are a match to TRBD1. CDR3 size: 16 residues. CDR1 and CDR2 (germline): SNHLY, FYNNEI. The trim removed 8 bases at V and 2 bases at J, leaving 11 bases unmatched. CDR3 residues: CASRTGGASGAYEQYF. CDR3 coding DNA: TGTGCCAGCCGGACAGGGGGCGCGAGTGGGGCCTACGAGCAGTACTTC. Based on the CDR3 plus reference TRBV2 and TRBJ2-7, the full variable domain is EPEVTQTPSHQVTQMGQEVILRCVPISNHLYFYWYRQILGQKVEFLVSFYNNEISEKSEIFDDQFSVERPDGSNFTLKIRSTKLEDSAMYFCASRTGGASGAYEQYFGPGTRLTVT.

The table lists this clone with a count of one. The J gene is TRBJ1-2, the V gene TRBV4-3, with D possibly being TRBD1 (6 bases). This CDR3 is built from 18 residues. CDR1 LGHNA and CDR2 YSLEER come from the germline V gene. The V end was cut by 0 bases, the J end by 3 bases, with 20 bases between. The CDR3, as DNA: TGCGCCAGCAGCCAAGAAATAAGTGGACAGCGGAGTTACTATGGCTACACCTTC. This encodes CASSQEISGQRSYYGYTF.

Notes on this clone: A read error may produce the germline difference seen at one junction end. This chain connects TRBV5-1 to TRBJ2-1; 15 nucleotides agree with TRBD2. From germline, CDR1 is SGHRS and CDR2 YFSETQ. The CDR3 extends over 17 amino acids. Written as DNA, the CDR3 is TGCGCCAGCAGTTTGGGGACTAGCGGGGGGTACGACAATGAGCAGTTCTTC. It encodes CASSLGTSGGYDNEQFF.